The 25 T cell receptor beta chains below all came from one sample that was sequenced in a study of blood T cell repertoires in COVID-19. The assay was immunoSEQ multiplex PCR, and TCRdb's table has in-frame clones only and misses some. The sample comprises about 400,000 clones, roughly nine tenths of which are singletons, and 0.95% to 1.5% rests with the top ten. Sequencing was performed on peripheral blood. Receptors were obtained from a man aged 35 to 55 with acute or convalescent COVID-19.

The J gene is TRBJ1-5, the V gene TRBV7-2; perhaps TRBD1 as D (6 bases). Germline V gene lookup returns CDR1 SGHTA and CDR2 FQGNSA. V lost 1 base and J 7 bases, leaving 14 bases between the germline ends. The CDR3 loop spans 15 amino acids. The CDR3 is CASSLDAGAGQPQHF. Written as DNA, the CDR3 is TGTGCCAGCAGCTTAGATGCAGGGGCAGGGCAGCCCCAGCATTTT.

The CDR3 coding sequence is TGTGTCTTATCTGGTCATAGCTCCTACAATGAGCAGTTCTTC. The encoded protein is CVLSGHSSYNEQFF. This chain uses TRBV30 with TRBJ2-1; D is unclear. This CDR3 has 14 residues. CDR1 and CDR2 (germline): GTSNPN, SVGIG (reference sequence).

V is TRBV5-6 and J is TRBJ1-4; D remains unclear. The germline V gene has CDR1 SGHDT and CDR2 YYEEEE. Deletions cut 5 bases from V and 3 bases from J, with 8 bases between. This CDR3 contains 13 residues. The CDR3 here is CASSEASNEKLFF. In DNA form, the CDR3 reads TGTGCCAGCAGTGAGGCATCTAATGAAAAACTGTTTTTT.

This sequence joins TRBV29-1 and TRBJ1-5, with 7 bases that match TRBD1. Germline lookup yields CDR1 SQVTM and CDR2 ANQGSEA. The V segment lost 7 bases and the J segment 0 bases; nucleotides outside the gene matches: 3. CDR3 length equals 13 residues. In DNA form, the CDR3 reads TGCAGCGCTAGGGACAGTAGCAATCAGCCCCAGCATTTT. Translated, it gives CSARDSSNQPQHF.

The rearrangement uses TRBV5-6 and TRBJ2-3; 7 nucleotides align to TRBD2. CDR3 length: 17 amino acids. Unmatched junction bases numbered 18, after V lost 4 bases and J lost 7 bases. CDR1 is SGHDT, CDR2 YYEEEE, per germline. In DNA, the CDR3 is TGTGCCAGCAGCAACCCTTTTAGGGGAGGGCCCACCAATACGCAGTATTTT. It is translated as CASSNPFRGGPTNTQYF.

The chain uses TRBV29-1 and TRBJ1-2, with 9 positions matching TRBD1. Trimming cost V 6 bases and J 5 bases; bases outside gene matches: 7. The CDR3 length is 13 residues. Germline-derived CDR1 and CDR2 are SQVTM and ANQGSEA. The chain's CDR3 is CSVSRTGAYGYTF. CDR3 DNA: TGCAGCGTGAGCAGGACAGGGGCTTATGGCTACACCTTC.

This clone has just one count. The chain is built from TRBV29-1 and TRBJ2-2; 8 bases line up with TRBD1. The CDR3 runs to 15 residues. Germline loops: CDR1 SQVTM, CDR2 ANQGSEA. V lost 3 bases and J lost 5; bases outside the gene matches: 8. In DNA form, the CDR3 reads TGCAGCGTTGATAGGCAGGGGGCTGGAACCGGGGAGCTGTTTTTT. Translating gives CSVDRQGAGTGELFF.

The genes are TRBV10-3 and TRBJ2-3; 9 positions agree with TRBD1. Germline values: CDR1 ENHRY, CDR2 SYGVKD. The CDR3 runs 14 residues. Losses at the gene ends were 6 bases for V and 4 bases for J; bases not matched to a gene: 5. The CDR3 DNA is TGTGCCATCAGCGGGACAGGGACCGCAGATACGCAGTATTTT. Translation gives CAISGTGTADTQYF.

In this sample, this clone turned up a few times. At one end, the junction sequence differs from germline, possibly due to a read error. This chain connects TRBV15 to TRBJ2-7; 11 positions match TRBD2. The CDR3 length is 12 residues. Germline CDR1 and CDR2: LNHNV and YYDKDF (reference sequence). CDR3 nucleotide sequence: TGTGCCACCAGCAGAGATGCGGGACTAGCGGTCTTC. Its translation: CATSRDAGLAVF. Complete variable domain (other parts from reference TRBV15 and TRBJ2-7): DAMVIQNPRYQVTQFGKPVTLSCSQTLNHNVMYWYQQKSSQAPKLLFHYYDKDFNNEADTPDNFQSRRPNTSFCFLDIRSPGLGDTAMYLCATSRDAGLAVFGPGTRLTVT.

The V gene is TRBV11-3, the J gene TRBJ2-3; TRBD1 matches at 9 bases. Germline V gives CDR1 SGHNT, CDR2 YENEEA. J gave up 6 bases and V 1 base, and 5 bases lay outside the gene matches. The CDR3 runs to 15 residues. CDR3: CASSLGTGERDTQYF. CDR3 coding DNA: TGTGCCAGCAGCTTAGGGACAGGGGAAAGGGATACGCAGTATTTT.

The V and J genes are TRBV6-5 and TRBJ2-1, with 11 bases fitting TRBD2. The CDR3 has 14 residues. With 7 bases clipped from V and 9 bases from J, the junction kept 8 bases outside the gene matches. The germline CDR1 and CDR2 sequences are MNHEY and SVGAGI. CDR3 amino acids: CASNIAGGPFEQFF. The CDR3 region has the DNA TGTGCCAGCAATATAGCGGGGGGGCCATTTGAGCAGTTCTTC.

This sequence joins TRBV11-2 and TRBJ1-2; D may be TRBD1 (6 bases). V lost 7 bases and J 4 bases, leaving 16 bases between the germline ends. Germline-derived CDR1 and CDR2 are SGHAT and FQNNGV. The CDR3 runs to 14 residues. As DNA, the CDR3 is TGTGCCAGCATGAATTTAGCACAGGGCTATGGCTACACCTTC. Its protein product is CASMNLAQGYGYTF.

The CDR3 sequence: CASSEGGGAHTGELFF. CDR3 in DNA: TGTGCCAGCAGTGAAGGGGGAGGGGCCCACACCGGGGAGCTGTTTTTT. The chain joins TRBV6-1 to TRBJ2-2; TRBD2 agrees at 7 bases. CDR3 length: 16 amino acids. The germline CDR1 and CDR2 sequences are MNHNS and SASEGT. Trimming at V came to 1 base and at J to 3 bases, leaving 5 bases not matched to a gene.

This clone was detected only a few times. The chain links TRBV28 to TRBJ1-5; TRBD1 is a possible D gene (6 bases). The CDR3 extends over 22 amino acids. The germline CDR1 and CDR2 sequences are MDHEN and SYDVKM. V lost 9 bases and J lost 5, with 41 bases in between. CDR3 DNA sequence: TGTGCCAGTGACCGTCCTGGGAGACGATATGAACCCTCTAAGGGGGGGTATCAGCCCCAGCATTTT. As protein: CASDRPGRRYEPSKGGYQPQHF.

This sequence joins TRBV4-2 and TRBJ2-7, with D possibly being TRBD2 (6 bases). The germline gives CDR1 LGHNA, CDR2 YNFKEQ. Trimming cost V 3 bases and J 10 bases, with 16 bases left between them. The CDR3 contains 13 residues. The CDR3 DNA sequence: TGTGCCAGCAGCCAGGAGGGTCGGGGCCATCAGTACTTC. Translating gives CASSQEGRGHQYF.

This chain joins TRBV18 and TRBJ1-5; D is perhaps TRBD1 (5 bases). This CDR3 is built from 13 residues. V lost 6 bases and J lost 7, with 13 bases in between. The germline gives CDR1 KGHSH, CDR2 LQKENI. The CDR3, as DNA: TGTGCCAGCTCCGGAGGGGAAGGACAGCCCCAGCATTTT. Encoded protein: CASSGGEGQPQHF.

V gene TRBV5-1 combines with J gene TRBJ2-1; 8 nucleotides match TRBD1. The germline gives CDR1 SGHRS, CDR2 YFSETQ. CDR3 length: 14 residues. Trimming cost V 4 bases and J 7 bases; bases outside gene matches: 7. CDR3 bases: TGCGCCAGCAGCGACGGGACAGGTGGGAATGAGCAGTTCTTC. The encoded protein is CASSDGTGGNEQFF.

A single count supports this clone. The gene calls are TRBV5-1 and TRBJ1-1; D gene uncertain. The CDR3 is 15 residues long. Germline CDR1 reads SGHRS; CDR2 reads YFSETQ. V was clipped by 1 base and J by 4 bases, with 14 bases between them. CDR3 nucleotide sequence: TGCGCCAGCAGCTTGTTAGGAGGATGGGGCACTGAAGCTTTCTTT. Translating gives CASSLLGGWGTEAFF.

This chain connects TRBV6-2 or TRBV6-3 to TRBJ2-3; the match to TRBD1 covers 10 bases. The CDR3 sequence is 15 residues long. CDR1 is MNHEY and CDR2 is SVGEGT in the germline V gene. V dropped 6 bases and J dropped 4; count of bases not matched to a gene: 7. CDR3 loop: CASSMDRGIADTQYF. DNA of the CDR3: TGTGCCAGCAGCATGGACAGGGGGATTGCAGATACGCAGTATTTT.

The chain uses TRBV5-1 and TRBJ2-3; 11 bases align to TRBD2. V shed 2 bases, J shed 4 bases, and the junction held 3 bases outside the gene matches. Looked up from germline, CDR1 is SGHRS and CDR2 is YFSETQ. CDR3 size: 15 residues. In DNA, the CDR3 is TGCGCCAGCAGCTTACTAGCGGGAGACTCAGATACGCAGTATTTT. Its translation: CASSLLAGDSDTQYF.

The CDR3 nucleotides are TGTGCCATCACCCAGCGGGAGGCGGGCTACGAGCAGTACTTC. Protein: CAITQREAGYEQYF. This chain links TRBV10-3 with TRBJ2-7; 9 bases are a match to TRBD2. V gave up 7 bases and J gave up 3 bases; unmatched junction bases: 7. The CDR3 sequence is 14 residues long. CDR1 and CDR2 from the germline V gene are ENHRY and SYGVKD.

This sequence joins TRBV14 and TRBJ2-7, with 8 positions matching TRBD1. J was trimmed by 5 bases and V by 4 bases; bases with no gene match: 7. Looked up from germline, CDR1 is SGHDN and CDR2 is FVKESK. This CDR3 region has 14 residues. The CDR3 spells CASSPTDRVHEQYF. CDR3 DNA sequence: TGTGCCAGCAGCCCGACGGACAGGGTCCACGAGCAGTACTTC.

In nucleotides, the CDR3 is TGTGCCAGCTCATTAGGACTAGCGGGAGGGCCGGTGAATGAGCAGTTCTTC. Amino acid sequence: CASSLGLAGGPVNEQFF. This chain links TRBV18 with TRBJ2-1; TRBD2 aligns across 15 bases. The CDR3 consists of 17 residues. With 5 bases clipped from V and 7 bases from J, the junction kept 9 bases outside the gene matches. CDR1 and CDR2 (germline): KGHSH, LQKENI.

This clone has a single count. The V gene is TRBV27, the J gene TRBJ2-3, with TRBD2 as a possible D gene (5 bases). The CDR3 covers 15 residues. Germline assignment: CDR1 MNHEY and CDR2 SMNVEV (reference sequence). V was shortened by 6 bases and J by 2 bases, with 15 bases between the two germline ends. In DNA, the CDR3 is TGTGCCAGCAGATCCCCCTGGGGAGCCACAGATACGCAGTATTTT. Its translation: CASRSPWGATDTQYF.

V usage is TRBV21-1 and J usage is TRBJ2-7; TRBD2 is taken as the D call from the table, unchecked against the DNA. TRBV21-1 is designated a pseudogene. CDR3 length equals 13 residues. CDR3 nucleotides: TGTGCCAGCAGCAAGAACGGTGCCTACGAGCAGTACTTC. Its translation is CASSKNGAYEQYF.